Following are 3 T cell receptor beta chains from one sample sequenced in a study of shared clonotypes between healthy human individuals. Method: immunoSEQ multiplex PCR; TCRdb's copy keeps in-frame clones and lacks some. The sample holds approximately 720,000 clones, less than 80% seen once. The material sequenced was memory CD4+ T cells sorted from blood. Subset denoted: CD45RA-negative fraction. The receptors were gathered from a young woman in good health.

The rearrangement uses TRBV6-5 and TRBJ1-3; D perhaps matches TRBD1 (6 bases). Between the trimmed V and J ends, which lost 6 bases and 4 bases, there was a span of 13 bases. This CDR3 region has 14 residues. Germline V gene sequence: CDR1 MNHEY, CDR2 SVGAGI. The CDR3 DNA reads TGTGCCAGCAGAAGGACAGTTTTCGGAAACACCATATATTTT. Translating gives CASRRTVFGNTIYF.

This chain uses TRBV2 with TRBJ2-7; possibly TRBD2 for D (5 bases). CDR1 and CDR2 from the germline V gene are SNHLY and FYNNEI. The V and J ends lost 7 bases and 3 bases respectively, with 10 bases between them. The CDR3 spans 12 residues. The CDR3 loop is CASKTGIYEQYF. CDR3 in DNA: TGTGCCAGCAAGACGGGAATCTACGAGCAGTACTTC. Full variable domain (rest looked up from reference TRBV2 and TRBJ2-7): EPEVTQTPSHQVTQMGQEVILRCVPISNHLYFYWYRQILGQKVEFLVSFYNNEISEKSEIFDDQFSVERPDGSNFTLKIRSTKLEDSAMYFCASKTGIYEQYFGPGTRLTVT.

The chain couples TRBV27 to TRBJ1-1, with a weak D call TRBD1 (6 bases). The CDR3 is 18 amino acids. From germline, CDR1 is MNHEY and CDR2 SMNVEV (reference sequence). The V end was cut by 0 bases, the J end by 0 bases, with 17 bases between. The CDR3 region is CASSLSRPSGTMNTEAFF. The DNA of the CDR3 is TGTGCCAGCAGTTTATCGAGGCCTTCCGGGACAATGAACACTGAAGCTTTCTTT.